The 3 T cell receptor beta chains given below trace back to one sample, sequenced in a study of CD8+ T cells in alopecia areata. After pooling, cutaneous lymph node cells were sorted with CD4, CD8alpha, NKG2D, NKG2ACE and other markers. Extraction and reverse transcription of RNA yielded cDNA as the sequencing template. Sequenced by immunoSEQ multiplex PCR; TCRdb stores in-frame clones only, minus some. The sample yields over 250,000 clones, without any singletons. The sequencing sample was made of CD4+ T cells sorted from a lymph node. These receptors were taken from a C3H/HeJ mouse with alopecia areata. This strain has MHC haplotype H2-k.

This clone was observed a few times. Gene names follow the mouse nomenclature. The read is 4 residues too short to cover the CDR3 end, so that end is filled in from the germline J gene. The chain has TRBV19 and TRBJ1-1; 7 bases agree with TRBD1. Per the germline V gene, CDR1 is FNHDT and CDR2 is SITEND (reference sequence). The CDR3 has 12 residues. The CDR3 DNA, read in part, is TGTGCCAGCAGTACGACAGGGATA. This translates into CASSTTGI. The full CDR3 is CASSTTGIEVFF.

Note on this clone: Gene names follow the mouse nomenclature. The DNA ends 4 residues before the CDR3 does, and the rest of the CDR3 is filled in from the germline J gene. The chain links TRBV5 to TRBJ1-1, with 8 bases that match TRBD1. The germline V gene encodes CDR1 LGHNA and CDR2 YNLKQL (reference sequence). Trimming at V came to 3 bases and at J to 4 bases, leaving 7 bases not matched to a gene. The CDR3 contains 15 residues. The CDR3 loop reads CASSQPGQVGTEVFF. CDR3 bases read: TGTGCCAGCAGCCAGCCGGGACAGGTGGGCACA.

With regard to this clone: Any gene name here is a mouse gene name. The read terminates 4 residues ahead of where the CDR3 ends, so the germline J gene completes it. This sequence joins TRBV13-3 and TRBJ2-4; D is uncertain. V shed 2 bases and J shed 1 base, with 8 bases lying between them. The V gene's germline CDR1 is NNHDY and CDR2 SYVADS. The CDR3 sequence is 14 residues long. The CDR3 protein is CASSEMRGQNTLYF. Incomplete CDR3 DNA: TGTGCCAGCAGTGAAATGAGGGGTCAAAAC.